Following are 15 T cell receptor beta chains from one sample sequenced in a study of T cells after yellow fever vaccination. TCRdb re-analysed the 5' RACE reads in MiXCR, keeping a single row per CDR3 protein. The sample includes 500,000 to 700,000 distinct CDR3 sequences, 15% to 20% of them seen just once. The sample here was PBMCs, taken 15 days after the yellow fever booster vaccination. These receptors came from a man younger than 45 who received the YFV17D yellow fever vaccine.

In its sample, this clonotype was seen a few times. The chain is built from TRBV12-3 or TRBV12-4 and TRBJ2-1; 13 bases map to TRBD2. Trimming took 6 bases from V and 9 from J; bases not matched to a gene: 8. The CDR3 totals 15 residues. This CDR3 reads CASSLAGLAGVEQFF. The CDR3 region has the DNA TGTGCCAGCAGCCTCGCCGGACTAGCGGGAGTTGAGCAGTTCTTC.

This clonotype came up a few times. The chain combines TRBV20-1 with TRBJ2-1, with 7 bases identical to TRBD1. The V gene's germline CDR1 is DFQATT and CDR2 SNEGSKA (reference sequence). J gave up 7 bases and V 2 bases, and 20 bases lay outside the gene matches. CDR3 size: 18 residues. CDR3 amino acids: CSARSIFGTANLGNEQFF. CDR3 in DNA: TGCAGTGCTAGAAGTATTTTCGGGACAGCTAATCTAGGAAATGAGCAGTTCTTC.

The chain employs TRBV5-1 and TRBJ2-7; possibly TRBD1 for D (7 bases). This CDR3 has 15 amino acids. Per germline, CDR1 SGHRS and CDR2 YFSETQ. V was clipped by 3 bases and J by 3 bases, with 16 bases between them. The CDR3 reads CASSSQGGGLYEQYF. In DNA, the CDR3 is TGCGCCAGCAGCTCGCAGGGGGGCGGGCTCTACGAGCAGTACTTC.

This clonotype was seen only a few times. The V and J genes are TRBV7-2 and TRBJ2-5, with TRBD1 matching over 7 bases. Trimming removed 2 bases from V and 1 base from J; junction bases left unmatched: 4. Germline V gene data show CDR1 as SGHTA and CDR2 as FQGNSA. The CDR3 is 15 amino acids. As DNA, the CDR3 is TGTGCCAGCAGCTTAAGGACAGGTTCCCAAGAGACCCAGTACTTC. This encodes CASSLRTGSQETQYF.

The V gene is TRBV20-1, the J gene TRBJ2-2, with 8 bases aligning to TRBD2. The CDR3 totals 14 residues. The germline V gene encodes CDR1 DFQATT and CDR2 SNEGSKA (reference sequence). V lost 4 bases and J lost 0; bases outside the gene matches: 1. The CDR3 protein is CSAKGLANTGELFF. The CDR3 bases are TGCAGTGCTAAGGGACTAGCGAACACCGGGGAGCTGTTTTTT.

The chain's CDR3 is CASSSLHRGGPYEQYF. DNA for the CDR3: TGTGCCAGCAGCTCCCTACATAGGGGGGGACCCTACGAGCAGTACTTC. The genes are TRBV11-2 and TRBJ2-7, with D possibly matching TRBD2 (7 bases). Germline values: CDR1 SGHAT, CDR2 FQNNGV. Trimming stripped 4 bases from V and 2 bases from J, with 18 bases between. The CDR3 extends over 16 amino acids. Full variable domain (missing parts from reference TRBV11-2 and TRBJ2-7): EAGVAQSPRYKIIEKRQSVAFWCNPISGHATLYWYQQILGQGPKLLIQFQNNGVVDDSQLPKDRFSAERLKGVDSTLKIQPAKLEDSAVYLCASSSLHRGGPYEQYFGPGTRLTVT.

V gene TRBV4-3 combines with J gene TRBJ2-2; 7 bases match TRBD1. The germline CDR1 and CDR2 sequences are LGHNA and YSLEER. This CDR3 is 16 amino acids long. Trimming cost V 5 bases and J 4 bases; bases outside gene matches: 10. The CDR3 nucleotides read TGCGCCAGCAGCAAGGGGGCAGACCCCCTCACCGGGGAGCTGTTTTTT. Its translation is CASSKGADPLTGELFF.

The sample holds a few counts of this clonotype. This chain connects TRBV7-2 to TRBJ2-7, with a weak D call TRBD1 (6 bases). Germline-derived CDR1 and CDR2 are SGHTA and FQGNSA. The CDR3 spans 15 residues. Trimming left V 3 bases short and J 7 bases short, with 19 bases between. The CDR3 nucleotides read TGTGCCAGCAGCTTTTCCCTACAGGGAAATGGGGAGCAGTACTTC. Residues: CASSFSLQGNGEQYF. Full variable domain (missing parts from reference TRBV7-2 and TRBJ2-7): GAGVSQSPSNKVTEKGKDVELRCDPISGHTALYWYRQSLGQGLEFLIYFQGNSAPDKSGLPSDRFSAERTGGSVSTLTIQRTQQEDSAVYLCASSFSLQGNGEQYFGPGTRLTVT.

This clonotype was found many times. This rearrangement joins TRBV10-1 to TRBJ2-3; D is perhaps TRBD1 (6 bases). Trimming stripped 2 bases from V and 6 bases from J, with 12 bases between. Germline V gene lookup returns CDR1 WNHNN and CDR2 SYGVQD (reference sequence). CDR3 length equals 14 residues. The CDR3 DNA is TGCGCCAGCAGTGAGGGGGGCAGCAGGGATACGCAGTATTTT. The encoded protein is CASSEGGSRDTQYF.

This clonotype has only a few counts. The chain has TRBV5-4 and TRBJ1-4; tentative D call: TRBD1 (5 bases). Trimming took off 3 bases at V and 5 bases at J, with 14 bases between the two ends. Germline V CDR1 and CDR2: SGHNT, YYREEE (reference sequence). The CDR3 has 15 residues. CDR3 coding DNA: TGTGCCAGCAGCTCCCGGGAGAGGGGCAATGAAAAACTGTTTTTT. It encodes CASSSRERGNEKLFF.

V is TRBV20-1 and J is TRBJ2-3, with 7 bases lining up with TRBD2. The junction had 14 bases not matched to a gene; V was cut back by 3 bases and J by 5 bases. The germline gives CDR1 DFQATT, CDR2 SNEGSKA (reference sequence). The CDR3 covers 16 residues. The CDR3 coding sequence is TGCAGTGCTAGCCTATCCGGGGGGAGGTATATAGATACGCAGTATTTT. This sequence encodes CSASLSGGRYIDTQYF.

The chain carries TRBV2 and TRBJ2-1; 7 nucleotides line up with TRBD2. Germline CDR1 SNHLY, CDR2 FYNNEI. Losses at the gene ends were 3 bases for V and 8 bases for J; bases not matched to a gene: 16. This CDR3 has 17 residues. CDR3 region: CASSDLGLGLVSDEQFF. As DNA, the CDR3 is TGTGCCAGCAGTGACCTTGGACTAGGTTTGGTTAGCGATGAGCAGTTCTTC.

V usage is TRBV28 and J usage is TRBJ2-3, with D tentatively TRBD2 (6 bases). The CDR3 length is 13 residues. Germline V gene data show CDR1 as MDHEN and CDR2 as SYDVKM. V gave up 11 bases and J gave up 0 bases, with 12 bases separating them. The CDR3, as DNA: TGTGCCGTCGCGAGCGGGAGCACAGATACGCAGTATTTT. It codes for CAVASGSTDTQYF.

The V and J genes are TRBV20-1 and TRBJ2-7, with D uncertain. Trimming removed 1 base at V and 5 bases at J, with 18 bases between. There are 15 residues in the CDR3. Looked up from germline, CDR1 is DFQATT and CDR2 is SNEGSKA (reference sequence). Here the CDR3 reads CSARAPDRKAHEQYF. The CDR3 DNA is TGCAGTGCTAGAGCCCCGGACCGAAAGGCCCACGAGCAGTACTTC.

The chain couples TRBV6-1 to TRBJ2-1; 7 bases agree with TRBD2. Germline loops: CDR1 MNHNS, CDR2 SASEGT. The J segment lost 1 base and the V segment lost 6 bases, leaving 9 bases of the junction unmatched. CDR3 length equals 16 residues. The CDR3: CASRALLAVSYNEQFF. The CDR3 coding sequence is TGTGCCAGCAGGGCCCTTCTAGCGGTGTCCTACAATGAGCAGTTCTTC.